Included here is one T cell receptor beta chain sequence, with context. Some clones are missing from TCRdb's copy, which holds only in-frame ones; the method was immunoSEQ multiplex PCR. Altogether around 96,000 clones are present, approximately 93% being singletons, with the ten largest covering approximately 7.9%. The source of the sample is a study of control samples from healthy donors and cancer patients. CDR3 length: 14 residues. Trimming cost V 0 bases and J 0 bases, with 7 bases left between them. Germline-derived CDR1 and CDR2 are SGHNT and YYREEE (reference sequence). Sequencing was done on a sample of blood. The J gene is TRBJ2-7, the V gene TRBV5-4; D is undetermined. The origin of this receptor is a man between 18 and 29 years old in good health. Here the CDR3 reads CASSLDSGSYEQYF. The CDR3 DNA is TGTGCCAGCAGCTTGGATTCAGGCTCCTACGAGCAGTACTTC.